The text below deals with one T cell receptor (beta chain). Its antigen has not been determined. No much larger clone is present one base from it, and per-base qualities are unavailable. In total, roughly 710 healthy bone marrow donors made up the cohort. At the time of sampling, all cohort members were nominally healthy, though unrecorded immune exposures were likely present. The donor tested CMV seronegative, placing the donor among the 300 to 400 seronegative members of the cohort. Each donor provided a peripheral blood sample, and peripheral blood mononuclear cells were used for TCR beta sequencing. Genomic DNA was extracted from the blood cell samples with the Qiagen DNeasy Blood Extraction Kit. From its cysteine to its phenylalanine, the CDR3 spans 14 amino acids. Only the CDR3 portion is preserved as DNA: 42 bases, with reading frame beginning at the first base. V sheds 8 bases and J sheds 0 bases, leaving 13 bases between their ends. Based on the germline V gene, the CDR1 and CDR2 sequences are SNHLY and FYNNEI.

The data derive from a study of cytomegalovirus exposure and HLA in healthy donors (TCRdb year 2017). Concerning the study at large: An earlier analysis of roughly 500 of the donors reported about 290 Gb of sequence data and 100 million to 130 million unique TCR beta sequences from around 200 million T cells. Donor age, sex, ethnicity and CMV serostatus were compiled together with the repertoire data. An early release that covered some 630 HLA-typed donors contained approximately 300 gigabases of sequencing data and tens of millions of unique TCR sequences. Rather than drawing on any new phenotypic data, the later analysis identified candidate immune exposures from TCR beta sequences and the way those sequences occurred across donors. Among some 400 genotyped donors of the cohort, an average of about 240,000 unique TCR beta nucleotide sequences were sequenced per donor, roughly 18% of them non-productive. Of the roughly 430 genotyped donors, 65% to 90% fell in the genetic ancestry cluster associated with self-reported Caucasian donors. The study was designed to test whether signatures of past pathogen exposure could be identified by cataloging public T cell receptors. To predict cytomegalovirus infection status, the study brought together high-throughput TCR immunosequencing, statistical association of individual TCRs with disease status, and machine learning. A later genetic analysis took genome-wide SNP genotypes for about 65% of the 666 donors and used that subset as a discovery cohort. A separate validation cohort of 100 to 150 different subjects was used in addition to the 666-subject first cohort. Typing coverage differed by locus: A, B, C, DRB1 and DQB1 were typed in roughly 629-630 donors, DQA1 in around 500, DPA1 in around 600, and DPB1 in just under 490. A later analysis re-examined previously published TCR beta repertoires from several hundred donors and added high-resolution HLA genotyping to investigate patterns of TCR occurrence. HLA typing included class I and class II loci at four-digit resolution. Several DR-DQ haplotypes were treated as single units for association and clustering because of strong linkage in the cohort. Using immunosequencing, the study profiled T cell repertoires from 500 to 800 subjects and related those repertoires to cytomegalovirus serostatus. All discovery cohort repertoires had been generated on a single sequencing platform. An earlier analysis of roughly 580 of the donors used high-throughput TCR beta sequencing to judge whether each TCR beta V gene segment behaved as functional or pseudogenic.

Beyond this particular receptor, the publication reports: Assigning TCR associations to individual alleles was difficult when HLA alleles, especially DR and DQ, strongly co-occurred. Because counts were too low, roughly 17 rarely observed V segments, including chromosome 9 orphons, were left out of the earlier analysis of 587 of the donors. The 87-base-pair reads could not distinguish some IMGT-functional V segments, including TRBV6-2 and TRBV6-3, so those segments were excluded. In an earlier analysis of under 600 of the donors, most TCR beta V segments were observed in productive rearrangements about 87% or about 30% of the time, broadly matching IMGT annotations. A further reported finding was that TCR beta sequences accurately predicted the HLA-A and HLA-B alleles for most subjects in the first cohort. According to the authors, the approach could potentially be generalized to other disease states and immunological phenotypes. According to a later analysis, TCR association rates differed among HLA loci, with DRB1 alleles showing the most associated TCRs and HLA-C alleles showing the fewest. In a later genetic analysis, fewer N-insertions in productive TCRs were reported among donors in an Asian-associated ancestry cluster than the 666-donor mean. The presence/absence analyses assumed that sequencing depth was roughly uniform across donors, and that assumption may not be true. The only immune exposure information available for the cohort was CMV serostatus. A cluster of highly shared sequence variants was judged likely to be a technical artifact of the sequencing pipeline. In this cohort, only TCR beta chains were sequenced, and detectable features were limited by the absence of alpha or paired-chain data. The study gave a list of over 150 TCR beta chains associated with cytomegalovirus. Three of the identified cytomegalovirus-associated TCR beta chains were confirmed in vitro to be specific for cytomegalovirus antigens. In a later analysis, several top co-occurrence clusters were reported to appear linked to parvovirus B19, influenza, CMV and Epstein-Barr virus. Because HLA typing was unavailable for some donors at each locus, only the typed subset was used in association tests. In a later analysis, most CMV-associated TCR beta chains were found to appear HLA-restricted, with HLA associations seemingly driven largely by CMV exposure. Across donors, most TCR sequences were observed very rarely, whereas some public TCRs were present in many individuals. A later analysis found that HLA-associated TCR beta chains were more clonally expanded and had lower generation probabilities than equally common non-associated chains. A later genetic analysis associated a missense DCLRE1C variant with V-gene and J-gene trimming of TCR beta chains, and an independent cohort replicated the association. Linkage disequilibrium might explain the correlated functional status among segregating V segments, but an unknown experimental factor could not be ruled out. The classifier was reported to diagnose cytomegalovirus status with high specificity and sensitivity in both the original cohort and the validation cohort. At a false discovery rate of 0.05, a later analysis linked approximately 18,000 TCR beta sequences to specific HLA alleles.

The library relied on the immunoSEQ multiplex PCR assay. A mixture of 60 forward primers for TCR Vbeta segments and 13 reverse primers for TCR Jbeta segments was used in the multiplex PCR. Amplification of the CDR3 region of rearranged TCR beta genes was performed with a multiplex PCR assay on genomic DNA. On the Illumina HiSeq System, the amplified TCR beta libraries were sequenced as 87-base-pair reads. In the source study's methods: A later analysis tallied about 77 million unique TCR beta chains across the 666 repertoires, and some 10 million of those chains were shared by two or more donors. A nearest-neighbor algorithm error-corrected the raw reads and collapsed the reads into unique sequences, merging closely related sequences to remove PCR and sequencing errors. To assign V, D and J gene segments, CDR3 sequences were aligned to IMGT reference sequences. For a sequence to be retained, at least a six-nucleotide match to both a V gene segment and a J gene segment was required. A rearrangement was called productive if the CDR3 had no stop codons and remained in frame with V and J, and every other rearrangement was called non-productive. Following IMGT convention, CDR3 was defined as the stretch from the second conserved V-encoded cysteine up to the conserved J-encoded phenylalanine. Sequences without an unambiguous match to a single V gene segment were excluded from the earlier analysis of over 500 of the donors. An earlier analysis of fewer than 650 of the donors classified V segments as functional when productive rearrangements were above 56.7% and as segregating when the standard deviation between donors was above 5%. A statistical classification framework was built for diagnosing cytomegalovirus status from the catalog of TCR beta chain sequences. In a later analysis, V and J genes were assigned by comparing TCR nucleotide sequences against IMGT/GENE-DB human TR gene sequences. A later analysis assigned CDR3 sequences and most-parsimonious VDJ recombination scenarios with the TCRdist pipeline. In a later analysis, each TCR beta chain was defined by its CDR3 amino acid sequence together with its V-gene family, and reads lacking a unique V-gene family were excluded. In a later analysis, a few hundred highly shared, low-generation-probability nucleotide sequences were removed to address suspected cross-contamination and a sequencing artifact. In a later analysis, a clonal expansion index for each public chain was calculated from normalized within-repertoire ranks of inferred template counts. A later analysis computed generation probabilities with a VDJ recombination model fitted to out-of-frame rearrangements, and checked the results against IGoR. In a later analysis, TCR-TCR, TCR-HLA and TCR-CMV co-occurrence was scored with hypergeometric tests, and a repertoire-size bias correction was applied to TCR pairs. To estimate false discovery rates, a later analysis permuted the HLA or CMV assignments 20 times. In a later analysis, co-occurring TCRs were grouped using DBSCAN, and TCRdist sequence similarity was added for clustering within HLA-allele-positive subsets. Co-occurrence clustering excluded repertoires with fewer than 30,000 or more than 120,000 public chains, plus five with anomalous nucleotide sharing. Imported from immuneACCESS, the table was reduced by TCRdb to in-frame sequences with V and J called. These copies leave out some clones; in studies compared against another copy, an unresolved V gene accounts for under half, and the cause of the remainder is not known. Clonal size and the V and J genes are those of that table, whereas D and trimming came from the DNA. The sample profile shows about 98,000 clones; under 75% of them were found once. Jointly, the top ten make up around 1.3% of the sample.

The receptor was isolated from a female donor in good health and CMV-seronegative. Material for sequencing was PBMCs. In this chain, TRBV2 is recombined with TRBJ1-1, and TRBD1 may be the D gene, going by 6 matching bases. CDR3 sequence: CASFRDTLNTEAFF. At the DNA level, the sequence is TGTGCCAGCTTCCGGGACACCCTGAACACTGAAGCTTTCTTT.